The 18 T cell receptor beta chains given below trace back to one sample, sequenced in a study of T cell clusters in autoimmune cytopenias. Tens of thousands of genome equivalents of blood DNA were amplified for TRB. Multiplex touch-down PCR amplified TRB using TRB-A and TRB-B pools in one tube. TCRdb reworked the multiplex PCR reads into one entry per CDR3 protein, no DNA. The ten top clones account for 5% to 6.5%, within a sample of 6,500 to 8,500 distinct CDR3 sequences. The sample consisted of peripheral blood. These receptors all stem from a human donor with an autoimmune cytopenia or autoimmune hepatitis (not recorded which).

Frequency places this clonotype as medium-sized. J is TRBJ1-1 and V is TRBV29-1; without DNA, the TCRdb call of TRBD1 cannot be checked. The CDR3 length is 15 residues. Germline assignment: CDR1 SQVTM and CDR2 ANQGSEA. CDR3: CSVGRGTGPNTEAFF.

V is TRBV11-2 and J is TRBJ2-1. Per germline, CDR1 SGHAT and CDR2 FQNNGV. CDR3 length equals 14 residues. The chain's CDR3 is CASSLDPGYNEQFF. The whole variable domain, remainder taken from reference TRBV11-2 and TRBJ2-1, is EAGVAQSPRYKIIEKRQSVAFWCNPISGHATLYWYQQILGQGPKLLIQFQNNGVVDDSQLPKDRFSAERLKGVDSTLKIQPAKLEDSAVYLCASSLDPGYNEQFFGPGTRLTVL.

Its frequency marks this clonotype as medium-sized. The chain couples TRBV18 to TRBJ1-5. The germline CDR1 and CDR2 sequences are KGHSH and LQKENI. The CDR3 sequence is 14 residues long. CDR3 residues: CASSLRQSNQPQHF.

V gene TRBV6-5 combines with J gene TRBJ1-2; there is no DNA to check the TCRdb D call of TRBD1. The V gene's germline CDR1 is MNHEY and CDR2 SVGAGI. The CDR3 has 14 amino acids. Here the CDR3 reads CASSKGVVGYGYTF.

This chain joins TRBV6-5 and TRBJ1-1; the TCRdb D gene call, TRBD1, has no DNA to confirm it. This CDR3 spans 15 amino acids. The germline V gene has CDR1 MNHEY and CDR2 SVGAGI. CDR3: CASSEAGRVETEAFF.

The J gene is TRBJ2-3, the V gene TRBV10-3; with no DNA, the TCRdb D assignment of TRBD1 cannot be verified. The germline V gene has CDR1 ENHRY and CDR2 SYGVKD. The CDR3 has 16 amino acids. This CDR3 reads CAISDDRGAGADTQYF.

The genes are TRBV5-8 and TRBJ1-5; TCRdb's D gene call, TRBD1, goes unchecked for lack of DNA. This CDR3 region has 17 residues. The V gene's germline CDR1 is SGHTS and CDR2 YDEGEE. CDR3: CASSELGGRGINQPQHF.

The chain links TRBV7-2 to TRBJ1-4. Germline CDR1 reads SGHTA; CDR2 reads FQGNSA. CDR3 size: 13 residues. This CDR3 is CASSLGPDEKLFF.

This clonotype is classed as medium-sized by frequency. CDR3 loop: CATSRGPGQEINEKLFF. The chain links TRBV15 to TRBJ1-4; with no DNA, the TCRdb D assignment of TRBD1 cannot be verified. Germline CDR1 and CDR2: LNHNV and YYDKDF (reference sequence). The CDR3 length is 17 residues.

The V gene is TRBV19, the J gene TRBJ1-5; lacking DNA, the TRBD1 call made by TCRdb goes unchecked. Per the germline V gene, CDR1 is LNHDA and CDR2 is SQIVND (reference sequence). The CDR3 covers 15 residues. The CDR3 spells CATSPGWGGGQPQHF.

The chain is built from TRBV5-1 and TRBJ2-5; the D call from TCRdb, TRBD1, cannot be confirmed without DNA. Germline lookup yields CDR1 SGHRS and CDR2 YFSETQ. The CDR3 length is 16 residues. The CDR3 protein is CASSPRTGGNGETQYF.

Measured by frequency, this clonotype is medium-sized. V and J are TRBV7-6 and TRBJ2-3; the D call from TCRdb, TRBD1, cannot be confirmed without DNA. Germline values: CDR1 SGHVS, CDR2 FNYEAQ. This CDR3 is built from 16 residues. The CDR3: CASSQTGTGWPGTQYF.

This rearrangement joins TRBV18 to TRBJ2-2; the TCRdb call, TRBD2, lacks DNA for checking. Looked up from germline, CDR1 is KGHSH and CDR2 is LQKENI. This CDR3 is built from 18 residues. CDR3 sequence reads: CASSPSLAGGIRTGELFF.

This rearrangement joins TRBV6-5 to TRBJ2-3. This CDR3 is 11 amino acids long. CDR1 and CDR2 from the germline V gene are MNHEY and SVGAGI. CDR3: CAISERDTQYF.

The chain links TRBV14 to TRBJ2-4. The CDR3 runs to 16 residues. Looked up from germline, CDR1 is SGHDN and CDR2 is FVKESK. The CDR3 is CASSQGWGTAKNIQYF.

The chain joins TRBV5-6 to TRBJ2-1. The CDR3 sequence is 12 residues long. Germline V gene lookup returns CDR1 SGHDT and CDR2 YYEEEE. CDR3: CASSYTNHEQFF.

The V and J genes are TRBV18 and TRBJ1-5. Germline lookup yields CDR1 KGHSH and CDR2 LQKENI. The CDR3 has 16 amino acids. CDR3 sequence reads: CASSPQDSRDSQPQHF.

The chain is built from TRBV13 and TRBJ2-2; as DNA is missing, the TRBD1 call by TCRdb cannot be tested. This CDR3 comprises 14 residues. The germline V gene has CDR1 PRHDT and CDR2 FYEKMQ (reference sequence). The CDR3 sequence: CASSLGRGTGELFF.